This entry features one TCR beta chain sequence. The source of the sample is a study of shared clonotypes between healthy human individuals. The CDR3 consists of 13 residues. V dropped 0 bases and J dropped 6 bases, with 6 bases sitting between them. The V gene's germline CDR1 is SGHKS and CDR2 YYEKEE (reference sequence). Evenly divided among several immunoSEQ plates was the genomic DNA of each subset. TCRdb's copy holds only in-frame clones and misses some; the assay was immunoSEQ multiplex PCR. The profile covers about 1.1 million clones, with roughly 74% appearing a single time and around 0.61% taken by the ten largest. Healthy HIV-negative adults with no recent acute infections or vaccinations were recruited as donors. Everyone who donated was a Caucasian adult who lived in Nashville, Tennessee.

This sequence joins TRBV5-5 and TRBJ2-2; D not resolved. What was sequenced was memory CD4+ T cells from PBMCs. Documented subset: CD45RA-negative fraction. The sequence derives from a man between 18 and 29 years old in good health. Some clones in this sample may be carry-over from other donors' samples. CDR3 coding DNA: TGTGCCAGCAGCTTGGGAGGTGCCGGGGAGCTGTTTTTT. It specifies CASSLGGAGELFF. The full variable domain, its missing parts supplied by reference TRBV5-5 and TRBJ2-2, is DAGVTQSPTHLIKTRGQQVTLRCSPISGHKSVSWYQQVLGQGPQFIFQYYEKEERGRGNFPDRFSARQFPNYSSELNVNALLLGDSALYLCASSLGGAGELFFGEGSRLTVL.